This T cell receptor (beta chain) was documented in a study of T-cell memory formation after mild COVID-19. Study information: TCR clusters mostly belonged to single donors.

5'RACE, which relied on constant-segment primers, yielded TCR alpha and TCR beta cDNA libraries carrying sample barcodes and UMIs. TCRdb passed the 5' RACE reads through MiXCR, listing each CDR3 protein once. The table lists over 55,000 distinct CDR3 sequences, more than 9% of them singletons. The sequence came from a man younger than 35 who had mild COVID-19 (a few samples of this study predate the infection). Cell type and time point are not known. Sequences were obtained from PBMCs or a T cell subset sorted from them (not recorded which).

The DNA of the CDR3 is TGTGCCACCACCCCGGGACTAGCTTCGGAGACCCAGTACTTC. Translation: CATTPGLASETQYF. The chain is built from TRBV2 and TRBJ2-5; TRBD2 matches at 9 bases. CDR1 SNHLY and CDR2 FYNNEI come from the germline V gene. The J segment lost 5 bases and the V segment lost 10 bases, leaving 11 bases of the junction unmatched. The CDR3 runs 14 residues.